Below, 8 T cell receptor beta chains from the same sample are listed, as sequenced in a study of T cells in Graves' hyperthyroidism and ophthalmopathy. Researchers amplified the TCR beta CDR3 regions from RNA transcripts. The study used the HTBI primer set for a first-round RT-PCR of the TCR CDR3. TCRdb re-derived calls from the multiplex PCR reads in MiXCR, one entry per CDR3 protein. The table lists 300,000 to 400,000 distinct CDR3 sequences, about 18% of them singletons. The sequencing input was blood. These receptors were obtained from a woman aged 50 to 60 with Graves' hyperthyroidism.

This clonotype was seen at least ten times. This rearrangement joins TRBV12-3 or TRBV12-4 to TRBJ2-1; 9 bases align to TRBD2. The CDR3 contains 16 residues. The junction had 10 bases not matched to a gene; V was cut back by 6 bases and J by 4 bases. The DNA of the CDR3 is TGTGCCAGCAGACCCAAAGCGGGAGGCACGTACAATGAGCAGTTCTTC. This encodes CASRPKAGGTYNEQFF.

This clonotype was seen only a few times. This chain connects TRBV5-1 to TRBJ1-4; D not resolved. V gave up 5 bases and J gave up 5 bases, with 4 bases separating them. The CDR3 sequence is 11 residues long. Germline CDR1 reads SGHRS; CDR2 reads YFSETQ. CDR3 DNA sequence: TGCGCCAGCAGAGGGAATGAAAAACTGTTTTTT. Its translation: CASRGNEKLFF.

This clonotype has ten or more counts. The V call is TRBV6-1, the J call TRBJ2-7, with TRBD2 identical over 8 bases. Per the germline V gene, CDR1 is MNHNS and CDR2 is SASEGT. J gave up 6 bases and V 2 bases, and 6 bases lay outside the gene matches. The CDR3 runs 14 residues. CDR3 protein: CASSETSGGFEQYV. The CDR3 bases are TGTGCCAGCAGTGAAACTTCGGGGGGGTTCGAGCAGTACGTC.

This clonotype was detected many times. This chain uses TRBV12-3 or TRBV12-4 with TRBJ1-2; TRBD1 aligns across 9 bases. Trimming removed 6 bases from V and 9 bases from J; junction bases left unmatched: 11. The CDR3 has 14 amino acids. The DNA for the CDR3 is TGTGCCAGCAGCCAACACCGGGGACAGGGTAGCTACACCTTC. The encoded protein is CASSQHRGQGSYTF.

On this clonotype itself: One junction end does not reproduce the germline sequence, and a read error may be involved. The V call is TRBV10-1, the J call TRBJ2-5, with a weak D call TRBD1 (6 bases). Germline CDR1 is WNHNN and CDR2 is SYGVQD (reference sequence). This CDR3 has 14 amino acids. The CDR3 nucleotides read TGCGCCAGCAGTCCTGGGACATCCCAAGAGACCCAGCACTTC. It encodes CASSPGTSQETQHF.

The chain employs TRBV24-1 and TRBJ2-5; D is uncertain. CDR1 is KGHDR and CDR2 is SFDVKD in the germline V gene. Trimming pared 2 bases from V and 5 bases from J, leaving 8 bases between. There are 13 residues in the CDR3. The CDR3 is CATSDSLGETQYF. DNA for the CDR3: TGTGCCACCAGTGATTCCCTTGGGGAGACCCAGTACTTC.

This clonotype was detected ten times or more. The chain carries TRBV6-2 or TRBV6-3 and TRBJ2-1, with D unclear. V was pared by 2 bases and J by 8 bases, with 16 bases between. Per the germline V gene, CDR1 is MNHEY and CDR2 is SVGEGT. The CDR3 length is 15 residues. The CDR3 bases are TGTGCCAGCAGTTACGTCTTTGGGGTTGAAGATGAGCAGTTCTTC. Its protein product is CASSYVFGVEDEQFF.

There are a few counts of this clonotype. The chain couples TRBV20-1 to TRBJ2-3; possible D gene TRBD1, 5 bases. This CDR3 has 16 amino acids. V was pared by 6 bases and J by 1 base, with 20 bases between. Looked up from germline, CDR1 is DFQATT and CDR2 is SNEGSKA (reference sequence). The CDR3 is CSAGSHPQGGTDTQYF. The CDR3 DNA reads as TGCAGTGCCGGATCCCACCCCCAGGGTGGCACAGATACGCAGTATTTT.